This T cell receptor (beta chain) originates from a study of glioma-infiltrating T cells. Using RNA template, CDR3s of TCR alpha and beta were amplified with iRepertoire arm-PCR. MiXCR, applied by TCRdb to the multiplex PCR reads, yields one record per CDR3 protein. The profile shows about 89,000 distinct CDR3 sequences, 23% of them singletons. There are many counts of this clonotype. J lost 5 bases, V lost 7 bases, and 6 bases had no gene match. Germline lookup yields CDR1 MNHEY and CDR2 SVGEGT. The CDR3 has 13 residues. The material sequenced was glioma tissue, nonneoplastic brain tissue, or PBMCs (not recorded which). The TCR originated in a human donor with low-grade glioma or glioblastoma, undergoing nonglioma brain surgery, or in good health (not recorded which). The V call is TRBV6-2 or TRBV6-3, the J call TRBJ2-7; 9 nucleotides line up with TRBD1. CDR3 DNA: TGTGCCAGCAACCACAGGGGGCGCCACGAGCAGTACTTC. Amino acid sequence: CASNHRGRHEQYF.